This T cell receptor (beta chain) was sequenced during a study of T cell responses to AZD1222 COVID-19 vaccine. Notes on the study in general: A reported finding is that nearly half of spike-specific TCRs target unmutated variant regions. An increase in Spike-specific TCR breadth and depth was observed after two AZD1222 doses.

The CDR3 covers 18 residues. Germline assignment: CDR1 LNHDA and CDR2 SQIVND (reference sequence). With V trimmed by 6 bases and J by 8 bases, 20 bases remained unmatched. Here immunoSEQ multiplex PCR was the method, and the copy in TCRdb shows in-frame clones only, minus some. This sample has 100,000 to 150,000 clones, with 94% found just once. About this clone itself: Its antigen remains unidentified.

This TCR was sampled from an adult in good health. The rearrangement uses TRBV19 and TRBJ2-1; TRBD2 agrees at 9 bases. The specimen comprised peripheral blood, sampled on day 0 of AZD1222 vaccination. CDR3 coding DNA: TGTGCCAGTAGGGTTAGCGGGAGCCAACTTCGTACCGTGGATGAGCAGTTCTTC. As protein: CASRVSGSQLRTVDEQFF.